Listed below are T cell receptor beta chains from one sample, sequenced in a study of cytomegalovirus exposure and HLA in healthy donors. TCRdb keeps only in-frame clones here, not all; method: immunoSEQ multiplex PCR. Of about 160,000 clones in the sample, around 80% were seen once. Material for sequencing was PBMCs. The origin of the receptors is a woman aged 18-29 years in good health and CMV-seronegative. Both conserved end residues are part of each CDR3. A D gene is named only where the DNA matches it firmly. Size is omitted from some rows. Given values are once, few, many or a class for expanded clones.

TRBV5-4	TRBJ1-2	.	15	TRBD1	TGTGCCAGCAGCCAAGGGACAGAGGGGCTCTATGGCTACACCTTC	CASSQGTEGLYGYTF
TRBV7-9	TRBJ1-4	.	15	.	TGTGCCAGCAGCTTACAGGGAAAGGCAAATGAAAAACTGTTTTTT	CASSLQGKANEKLFF
TRBV11-3	TRBJ2-7	.	13	.	TGTGCCAGCAGCTTAACTAGGGCCTACGAGCAGTACTTC	CASSLTRAYEQYF
TRBV5-6	TRBJ1-4	few	13	.	TGTGCCAGCAGCTCAAGAGGGCCCGAAAAACTGTTTTTT	CASSSRGPEKLFF
TRBV13	TRBJ2-5	.	18	.	TGTGCCAGCAGCTTAGGCCCTGCGCCCACAAGCGTCCAAGAGACCCAGTACTTC	CASSLGPAPTSVQETQYF
TRBV27	TRBJ1-1	once	16	.	TGTGCCAGCAGTTTTCTTCCGGCGCCGGGGGACACTGAAGCTTTCTTT	CASSFLPAPGDTEAFF
TRBV27	TRBJ1-2	.	15	.	TGTGCCAGCAAAACCGGCGGGGCACAAAGCTATGGCTACACCTTC	CASKTGGAQSYGYTF
TRBV2	TRBJ2-7	.	15	.	TGTGCCAGCTTAGCCTATGACGGAGCCTCCTACGAGCAGTACTTC	CASLAYDGASYEQYF
TRBV5-1	TRBJ2-7	.	15	TRBD2	TGCGCCAGCAGCCTGGGACTAGCGCCGGGCCACGAGCAGTACTTC	CASSLGLAPGHEQYF
TRBV7-9	TRBJ2-3	.	15	TRBD1	TGTGCCAGCAGCACCGACAGGGATTTATCAGATACGCAGTATTTT	CASSTDRDLSDTQYF